What follows describes a single T cell receptor (beta chain). The table came from immunoSEQ multiplex PCR; TCRdb's copy has only in-frame clones and leaves some out. The sample contains around 30,000 clones, 75% to 95% of which appear only once. After removal of 7 bases from V and 3 bases from J, the junction contained 8 bases not matched to a gene. This CDR3 has 14 amino acids. Germline CDR1 MNHEY, CDR2 SVGAGI. This sample is part of a study of T cell changes during pregnancy in multiple sclerosis. J is TRBJ2-7 and V is TRBV6-5; 8 positions match TRBD1. This TCR was recovered from a female donor with multiple sclerosis, enrolled in a pregnancy study. The sequenced sample was CD8+ T cells from peripheral blood mononuclear cells, obtained before pregnancy. The CDR3 DNA reads as TGTGCCAGCAATCCGGGACAGGAGGGCTACGAGCAGTACTTC. This encodes CASNPGQEGYEQYF.